Listed below are T cell receptor beta chains from one sample, sequenced in a study of control samples from healthy donors and cancer patients. The method was immunoSEQ multiplex PCR; TCRdb's version includes in-frame clones alone and lacks a portion of them. Altogether over 70,000 clones are present, roughly 89% being singletons, with the ten largest covering approximately 7.6%. Material for sequencing was blood. Every receptor here comes from a woman aged 55-75 years in good health. CDR3s include the opening cysteine and the closing phenylalanine or tryptophan. The D gene is left open where the match is weak. Size values are once, few and many counts, or a class for expanded clones, and some rows have none.

d_call: .; clone_size: .; v_call: TRBV19; j_call: TRBJ1-3; cdr3_nt: TGTGCCAGTAGTATGGGTGACAGTCAAGCCGGAAACACCATATATTTT; cdr3_aa: CASSMGDSQAGNTIYF
d_call: .; clone_size: .; v_call: TRBV6-6; j_call: TRBJ2-1; cdr3_nt: TGTGCCAGCAATCCTAATATAGCGGAGAGATACAATGAGCAGTTCTTC; cdr3_aa: CASNPNIAERYNEQFF
d_call: .; clone_size: .; v_call: TRBV6-5; j_call: TRBJ1-2; cdr3_nt: TGTGCCAGCAGAACAGACAGTAACTATGGCTACACCTTC; cdr3_aa: CASRTDSNYGYTF
d_call: .; clone_size: .; v_call: TRBV27; j_call: TRBJ1-1; cdr3_nt: TGTGCCAGCAGACCGGGGCTCAATATCGATCCCGTCACTGAAGCTTTCTTT; cdr3_aa: CASRPGLNIDPVTEAFF
d_call: TRBD1; clone_size: few; v_call: TRBV28; j_call: TRBJ2-7; cdr3_nt: TGTGCCAGCAGTTCTGGCGCAGGGGGCCCCTACGAGCAGTACTTC; cdr3_aa: CASSSGAGGPYEQYF
d_call: .; clone_size: .; v_call: TRBV2; j_call: TRBJ1-5; cdr3_nt: TGTGCCAGCAGTGAAGAGGCGGATAGCAATCAGCCCCAGCATTTT; cdr3_aa: CASSEEADSNQPQHF
d_call: .; clone_size: .; v_call: TRBV3-1/TRBV3-2; j_call: TRBJ2-3; cdr3_nt: TGTGCCAGCAGCCTTAGGTACCCATCCCCGACTGATACGCAGTATTTT; cdr3_aa: CASSLRYPSPTDTQYF
d_call: .; clone_size: .; v_call: TRBV7-9; j_call: TRBJ2-5; cdr3_nt: TGTGCCAGCAGCTTAGTATCAGGGGCCAAAAGGGAGACCCAGTACTTC; cdr3_aa: CASSLVSGAKRETQYF
d_call: .; clone_size: once; v_call: TRBV7-2; j_call: TRBJ1-1; cdr3_nt: TGTGCCAGCAGCTCCTTAATCACTGAAGCTTTCTTT; cdr3_aa: CASSSLITEAFF
d_call: .; clone_size: .; v_call: TRBV30; j_call: TRBJ2-3; cdr3_nt: TGTGCCTGGACGGCGGACACGAACACAGATACGCAGTATTTT; cdr3_aa: CAWTADTNTDTQYF
d_call: .; clone_size: .; v_call: TRBV12-5; j_call: TRBJ1-2; cdr3_nt: TGTGCTAGTAAGAGGAGTACTAACTATGGCTACACCTTC; cdr3_aa: CASKRSTNYGYTF
d_call: .; clone_size: .; v_call: TRBV19; j_call: TRBJ1-1; cdr3_nt: TGTGCCAGTAGTATGTGGAACACTGAAGCTTTCTTT; cdr3_aa: CASSMWNTEAFF
d_call: .; clone_size: .; v_call: TRBV3-1/TRBV3-2; j_call: TRBJ2-2; cdr3_nt: TGTGCCAGCAGGGGACGGTCGAGCGGGGAGCTGTTTTTT; cdr3_aa: CASRGRSSGELFF